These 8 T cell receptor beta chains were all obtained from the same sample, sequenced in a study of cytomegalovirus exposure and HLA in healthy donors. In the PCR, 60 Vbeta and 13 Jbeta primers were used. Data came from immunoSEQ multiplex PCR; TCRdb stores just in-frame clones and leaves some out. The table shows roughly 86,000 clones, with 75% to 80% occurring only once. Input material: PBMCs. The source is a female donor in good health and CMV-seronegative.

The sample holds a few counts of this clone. The chain's CDR3 is CASSYQGDYSDTQYF. DNA for the CDR3: TGTGCCAGCAGTTACCAAGGGGACTACTCAGATACGCAGTATTTT. This chain joins TRBV6-5 and TRBJ2-3; 7 nucleotides align to TRBD2. The CDR3 is 15 residues long. The germline CDR1 and CDR2 sequences are MNHEY and SVGAGI. The V gene end was trimmed by 2 bases and the J gene end by 4 bases; junction bases not matched to a gene: 6.

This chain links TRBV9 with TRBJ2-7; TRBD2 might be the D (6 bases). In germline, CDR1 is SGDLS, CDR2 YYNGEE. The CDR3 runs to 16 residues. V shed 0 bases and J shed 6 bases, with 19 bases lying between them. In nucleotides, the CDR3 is TGTGCCAGCAGCGTAGGGTTTAGCGGCAGAAGGACCGAGCAGTACTTC. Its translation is CASSVGFSGRRTEQYF.

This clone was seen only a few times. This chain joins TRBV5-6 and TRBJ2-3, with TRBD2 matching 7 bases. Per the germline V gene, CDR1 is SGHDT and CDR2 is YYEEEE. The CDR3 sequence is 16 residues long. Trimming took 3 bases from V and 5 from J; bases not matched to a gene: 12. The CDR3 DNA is TGTGCCAGCAGCTCCACGGGCGGGGGAGATCGAGATACGCAGTATTTT. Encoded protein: CASSSTGGGDRDTQYF. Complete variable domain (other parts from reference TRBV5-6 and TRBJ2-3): DAGVTQSPTHLIKTRGQQVTLRCSPKSGHDTVSWYQQALGQGPQFIFQYYEEEERQRGNFPDRFSGHQFPNYSSELNVNALLLGDSALYLCASSSTGGGDRDTQYFGPGTRLTVL.

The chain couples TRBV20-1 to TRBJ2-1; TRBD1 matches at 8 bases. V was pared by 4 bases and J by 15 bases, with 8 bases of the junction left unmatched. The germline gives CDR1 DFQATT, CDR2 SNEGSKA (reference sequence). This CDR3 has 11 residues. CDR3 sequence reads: CSATSRTGSFF. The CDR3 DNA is TGCAGTGCTACCTCCCGGACAGGGTCGTTCTTC.

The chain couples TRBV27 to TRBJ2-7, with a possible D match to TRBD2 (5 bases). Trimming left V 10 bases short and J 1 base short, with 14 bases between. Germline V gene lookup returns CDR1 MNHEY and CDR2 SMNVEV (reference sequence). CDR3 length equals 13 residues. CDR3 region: CATLAYPSYEQYF. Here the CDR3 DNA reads TGTGCCACCTTAGCGTATCCTTCCTACGAGCAGTACTTC.

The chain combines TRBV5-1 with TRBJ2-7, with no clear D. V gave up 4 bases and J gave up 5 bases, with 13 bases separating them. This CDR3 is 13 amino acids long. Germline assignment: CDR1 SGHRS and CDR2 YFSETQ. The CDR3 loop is CASSPGRSDEQYF. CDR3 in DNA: TGCGCCAGCAGCCCGGGTCGGAGCGACGAGCAGTACTTC.

CDR3 protein: CASIVVRTSGGTYEQYF. CDR3 in DNA: TGTGCCAGCATCGTCGTCCGGACTAGCGGGGGGACCTACGAGCAGTACTTC. The J gene is TRBJ2-7, the V gene TRBV5-5; 14 bases are a match to TRBD2. V trimming: 6 bases; J trimming: 2 bases; junction bases outside the gene matches: 10. Germline CDR1 reads SGHKS; CDR2 reads YYEKEE (reference sequence). The CDR3 has 17 residues.

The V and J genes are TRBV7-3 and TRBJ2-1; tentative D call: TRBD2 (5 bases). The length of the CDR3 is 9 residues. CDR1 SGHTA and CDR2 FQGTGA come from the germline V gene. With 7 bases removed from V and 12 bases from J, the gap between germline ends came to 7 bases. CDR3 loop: CASILAQFF. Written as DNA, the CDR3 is TGTGCCAGCATCCTAGCGCAGTTCTTC.